Below, 32 T cell receptor beta chains from the same sample are listed, as sequenced in a study of control samples from healthy donors and cancer patients. Clones were sequenced by immunoSEQ multiplex PCR, and TCRdb holds only the in-frame ones, with some missing. The table includes under 150,000 clones, roughly 91% detected once. Sequenced sample: PBMCs. The receptors stem from a man between 45 and 60 years old with head and neck cancer.

The genes are TRBV6-5 and TRBJ1-1, with D possibly matching TRBD1 (5 bases). CDR3 length: 14 residues. V was cut by 0 bases and J by 6 bases, with 11 bases left in between. The germline V gene has CDR1 MNHEY and CDR2 SVGAGI. CDR3 DNA sequence: TGTGCCAGCAGTTACTCTCCGACAGACCCTGAAGCTTTCTTT. It specifies CASSYSPTDPEAFF.

The chain joins TRBV6-6 to TRBJ2-5; 9 positions match TRBD2. V dropped 2 bases and J dropped 1; count of bases not matched to a gene: 5. This CDR3 contains 16 residues. Germline CDR1 and CDR2: MNHNY and SVGAGI (reference sequence). The CDR3 nucleotides read TGTGCCAGCAGTTACGGGGTTAGCGGGGGCCAAGAGACCCAGTACTTC. As protein: CASSYGVSGGQETQYF.

CDR3 sequence (DNA): TGTGCCAGCAGTTGGGGGAGGCACACTGAAGCTTTCTTT. Residues: CASSWGRHTEAFF. The chain employs TRBV27 and TRBJ1-1, with D maybe TRBD1 (5 bases). V was clipped by 4 bases and J by 3 bases, with 9 bases between them. CDR3 length: 13 amino acids. Germline-derived CDR1 and CDR2 are MNHEY and SMNVEV (reference sequence).

As regards this clone: A junction end diverges from the germline sequence, so it may reflect a read error. This sequence joins TRBV13 and TRBJ2-7; a possible D gene is TRBD1 (5 bases). Germline V CDR1 and CDR2: PRHDT, FYEKMQ (reference sequence). This CDR3 is built from 15 residues. The CDR3 loop is CASSIGPDSSYEQYF. DNA for the CDR3: TGTGCCAGCAGCATAGGACCCGACAGCTCCTACGAGCAGTACTTC. Using reference TRBV13 and TRBJ2-7 for the parts outside the CDR3, the full variable domain is AAGVIQSPRHLIKEKRETATLKCYPIPRHDTVYWYQQGPGQDPQFLISFYEKMQSDKGSIPDRFSAQQFSDYHSELNMSSLELGDSALYFCASSIGPDSSYEQYFGPGTRLTVT.

V gene TRBV5-1 combines with J gene TRBJ2-1, with D possibly TRBD2 on 6 matching bases. Germline V gene sequence: CDR1 SGHRS, CDR2 YFSETQ. This CDR3 is 15 amino acids long. Trimming took 4 bases from V and 5 from J, leaving 16 bases between them. The CDR3 loop is CASSTPSTSHNEQFF. CDR3 nucleotide sequence: TGCGCCAGCAGCACCCCGTCGACTAGTCACAATGAGCAGTTCTTC.

The rearrangement uses TRBV4-1 and TRBJ1-6; no reliable D call. The CDR3 is 17 amino acids. Germline assignment: CDR1 MGHRA and CDR2 YSYEKL. Trimming took 1 base from V and 0 from J, leaving 10 bases between them. The CDR3 loop is CASSQVPRSSYNSPLHF. DNA of the CDR3: TGCGCCAGCAGCCAAGTGCCTAGGAGCTCCTATAATTCACCCCTCCACTTT.

J is TRBJ2-5 and V is TRBV7-6, with unresolved D. Germline V gives CDR1 SGHVS, CDR2 FNYEAQ. The CDR3 runs 11 residues. The V gene lost 3 bases and the J gene lost 3 bases, with 2 bases spanning the gap. For the CDR3, the DNA is TGTGCCAGCAGCTTTAAAGAGACCCAGTACTTC. Residues: CASSFKETQYF.

The chain joins TRBV6-2 or TRBV6-3 to TRBJ2-2, with D uncertain. CDR1 is MNHEY, CDR2 SVGEGT, per germline. Trimming removed 3 bases from V and 6 bases from J, with 5 bases in between. The CDR3 runs 12 residues. CDR3 DNA: TGTGCCAGCAGTTATGCGGCCGGGGAGCTGTTTTTT. This gives the protein CASSYAAGELFF.

This chain links TRBV3-1 (or the pseudogene TRBV3-2) with TRBJ2-7; perhaps D is TRBD1 or TRBD2 (5 bases each). The CDR3 is 14 amino acids. V lost 4 bases, J lost 1 base, and 11 bases lay in between. The V gene's germline CDR1 is LGHDT and CDR2 YNNKEL (reference sequence). The CDR3 sequence is CASSRGTVSYEQYF. In DNA, the CDR3 is TGTGCCAGCAGCCGGGGGACGGTTTCCTACGAGCAGTACTTC.

This clone was detected only once. The chain recombines TRBV5-1 with TRBJ1-5; possibly TRBD1 for D (6 bases). Trimming left V 2 bases short and J 3 bases short, with 12 bases between. CDR1 SGHRS and CDR2 YFSETQ come from the germline V gene. CDR3 length: 15 amino acids. DNA of the CDR3: TGCGCCAGCAGCTTAGGGGACACTCACAATCAGCCCCAGCATTTT. Amino acids: CASSLGDTHNQPQHF.

The chain couples TRBV13 to TRBJ1-1; D might be TRBD1 (5 bases). Trimming took 3 bases from V and 8 from J, leaving 13 bases between them. The V gene's germline CDR1 is PRHDT and CDR2 FYEKMQ (reference sequence). This CDR3 is built from 13 residues. The CDR3, as DNA: TGTGCCAGCAGCTTGGGTGGGGGAGCCGAAGCTTTCTTT. Amino acids: CASSLGGGAEAFF.

CDR3 loop: CSAKRGDEQYF. In nucleotides, the CDR3 is TGCAGTGCTAAGCGGGGGGATGAGCAGTACTTC. V and J are TRBV20-1 and TRBJ2-7, with TRBD2 matching 9 bases. The CDR3 is 11 amino acids. Germline CDR1 and CDR2: DFQATT and SNEGSKA (reference sequence). Trimming at V came to 4 bases and at J to 7 bases, leaving 2 bases not matched to a gene.

The rearrangement uses TRBV5-4 and TRBJ2-7; 8 nucleotides align to TRBD1. V dropped 3 bases and J dropped 3; count of bases not matched to a gene: 8. Germline CDR1 SGHNT, CDR2 YYREEE (reference sequence). This CDR3 is built from 15 residues. The CDR3 sequence is CASSSPTGANYEQYF. The CDR3 region has the DNA TGTGCCAGCAGCTCCCCGACAGGGGCTAACTACGAGCAGTACTTC.

The chain is built from TRBV29-1 and TRBJ2-7, with 10 bases fitting TRBD2. The CDR3 runs 14 residues. Trimming removed 5 bases from V and 3 bases from J; junction bases left unmatched: 7. Per the germline V gene, CDR1 is SQVTM and CDR2 is ANQGSEA. The CDR3 spells CSVLRTSGIYEQYF. The CDR3 DNA reads as TGCAGCGTTCTCCGGACTAGCGGAATCTACGAGCAGTACTTC.

The chain links TRBV19 to TRBJ2-2, with 16 bases matching TRBD2. The CDR3 has 18 amino acids. V was pared by 3 bases and J by 4 bases, with 5 bases of the junction left unmatched. CDR1 and CDR2 from the germline V gene are LNHDA and SQIVND (reference sequence). This CDR3 reads CASSIGTSGGAPTGELFF. DNA of the CDR3: TGTGCCAGTAGTATTGGGACTAGCGGGGGGGCCCCCACCGGGGAGCTGTTTTTT. Filled out from reference TRBV19 and TRBJ2-2, the complete variable domain reads DGGITQSPKYLFRKEGQNVTLSCEQNLNHDAMYWYRQDPGQGLRLIYYSQIVNDFQKGDIAEGYSVSREKKESFPLTVTSAQKNPTAFYLCASSIGTSGGAPTGELFFGEGSRLTVL.

This rearrangement joins TRBV6-5 to TRBJ1-2; D possibly corresponds to TRBD1 (5 bases). The germline V gene encodes CDR1 MNHEY and CDR2 SVGAGI. The CDR3 has 13 residues. Trimming took 8 bases from V and 0 from J, leaving 10 bases between them. The CDR3 bases are TGTGCCAGCGGGGGGGAGGCTAACTATGGCTACACCTTC. Its translation is CASGGEANYGYTF.

The chain uses TRBV11-1 and TRBJ1-3; D possibly corresponds to TRBD1 (6 bases). The CDR3 spans 14 residues. V shed 2 bases and J shed 6 bases, with 11 bases lying between them. Germline CDR1 is SGHAT and CDR2 is FQDESV (reference sequence). As DNA, the CDR3 is TGTGCCAGCAGCTTACATCCAGGGGAAAACACCATATATTTT. It specifies CASSLHPGENTIYF.

The V gene is TRBV10-3, the J gene TRBJ1-2; D gene uncertain. This CDR3 region has 12 residues. Between the trimmed V and J ends, which lost 10 bases and 5 bases, there was a span of 14 bases. The V gene's germline CDR1 is ENHRY and CDR2 SYGVKD. CDR3 sequence reads: CATREAVYGYTF. The CDR3 region has the DNA TGTGCCACCCGGGAGGCGGTGTATGGCTACACCTTC.

This clone was detected once. V and J are TRBV10-3 and TRBJ1-2; D gene unclear. V lost 5 bases, J lost 2 bases, and 9 bases lay in between. Germline CDR1 is ENHRY and CDR2 is SYGVKD. CDR3 length: 13 residues. The CDR3 DNA sequence: TGTGCCATCAGTCTAGGAGAGAACTATGGCTACACCTTC. This encodes CAISLGENYGYTF.

The genes are TRBV14 and TRBJ2-7, with D possibly matching TRBD2 (7 bases). The germline V gene encodes CDR1 SGHDN and CDR2 FVKESK. The germline V and J ends were trimmed by 4 bases and 3 bases, with 22 bases remaining between them. The CDR3 has 17 amino acids. The CDR3 sequence is CASSRVDGSGGLYEQYF. CDR3 coding DNA: TGTGCCAGCAGCCGCGTCGACGGGTCGGGGGGCCTCTACGAGCAGTACTTC.

The chain is built from TRBV4-3 and TRBJ2-6, with TRBD1 identical over 8 bases. Germline V CDR1 and CDR2: LGHNA, YSLEER. The V gene end was trimmed by 4 bases and the J gene end by 0 bases; junction bases not matched to a gene: 8. This CDR3 has 18 residues. CDR3 in amino acids: CASSPRQGRFSGANVLTF. CDR3 DNA: TGCGCCAGCAGCCCCCGACAGGGGCGTTTCTCTGGGGCCAACGTCCTGACTTTC.

The CDR3 is CASSHQTGTSEKLFF. Written as DNA, the CDR3 is TGCGCCAGCAGCCACCAGACAGGGACCTCGGAAAAACTGTTTTTT. The rearrangement uses TRBV4-3 and TRBJ1-4, with TRBD1 matching 7 bases. This CDR3 is 15 amino acids long. Germline V CDR1 and CDR2: LGHNA, YSLEER. V was pared by 3 bases and J by 8 bases, with 9 bases of the junction left unmatched.

The genes are TRBV5-6 and TRBJ1-1; D is unresolved. CDR3 length: 16 residues. Per the germline V gene, CDR1 is SGHDT and CDR2 is YYEEEE. Trimming removed 4 bases at V and 0 bases at J, with 16 bases between. Written as DNA, the CDR3 is TGTGCCAGCAGCATCGCCGCCGGTACAGTGAACACTGAAGCTTTCTTT. Its protein product is CASSIAAGTVNTEAFF.

The V call is TRBV9, the J call TRBJ1-1, with a weak D call TRBD1 (5 bases). The length of the CDR3 is 13 residues. Germline CDR1 reads SGDLS; CDR2 reads YYNGEE. V dropped 3 bases and J dropped 3 bases, with 9 bases sitting between them. As DNA, the CDR3 is TGTGCCAGCAGCGCGACAGTCTACACTGAAGCTTTCTTT. This encodes CASSATVYTEAFF.

This clone occurred a few times. The genes are TRBV11-1 and TRBJ2-1; 8 nucleotides line up with TRBD2. The germline V gene has CDR1 SGHAT and CDR2 FQDESV (reference sequence). The junction had 9 bases not matched to a gene; V was cut back by 3 bases and J by 5 bases. The CDR3 totals 16 residues. CDR3 protein: CASSLVVGGGNNEQFF. In nucleotides, the CDR3 is TGTGCCAGCAGCTTGGTAGTTGGCGGGGGGAACAATGAGCAGTTCTTC.

This CDR3 is CASSVGSGVAYEQYF. In nucleotides, the CDR3 is TGTGCCAGCAGCGTAGGATCGGGGGTTGCCTACGAGCAGTACTTC. This chain uses TRBV9 with TRBJ2-7; tentatively, D is TRBD2 (6 bases). V was trimmed by 0 bases and J by 2 bases, leaving 12 bases between them. This CDR3 region has 15 residues. Germline loops: CDR1 SGDLS, CDR2 YYNGEE.

The chain links TRBV9 to TRBJ2-1, with 9 bases lining up with TRBD2. Germline-derived CDR1 and CDR2 are SGDLS and YYNGEE. Trimming removed 0 bases from V and 9 bases from J; junction bases left unmatched: 7. The CDR3 consists of 15 residues. The DNA of the CDR3 is TGTGCCAGCAGCGTAGAAGGTGCGGGGGGGGTTGAGCAGTTCTTC. It codes for CASSVEGAGGVEQFF. Full variable domain (rest looked up from reference TRBV9 and TRBJ2-1): DSGVTQTPKHLITATGQRVTLRCSPRSGDLSVYWYQQSLDQGLQFLIQYYNGEERAKGNILERFSAQQFPDLHSELNLSSLELGDSALYFCASSVEGAGGVEQFFGPGTRLTVL.

The chain links TRBV10-2 to TRBJ2-5; 7 bases map to TRBD2. The germline gives CDR1 WSHSY, CDR2 SAAADI. Germline trimming cut 6 bases from V and 4 bases from J; bases unmatched to any gene: 8. This CDR3 has 14 residues. The CDR3 nucleotides read TGCGCCAGCAGGCTGGCGGCTAGCGGAGAGACCCAGTACTTC. Amino acid sequence: CASRLAASGETQYF.

The gene calls are TRBV7-2 and TRBJ2-5; TRBD1 aligns across 9 bases. The J segment lost 5 bases and the V segment lost 5 bases, leaving 12 bases of the junction unmatched. The CDR3 consists of 16 residues. In germline, CDR1 is SGHTA, CDR2 FQGNSA. This CDR3 reads CASSSGDRVVGETQYF. The CDR3 DNA reads TGTGCCAGCAGCAGCGGGGACAGGGTCGTTGGGGAGACCCAGTACTTC.

The chain is built from TRBV27 and TRBJ1-6; D gene uncertain. Germline V lookup: CDR1 MNHEY, CDR2 SMNVEV (reference sequence). The CDR3 spans 18 residues. Trimming shortened V by 2 bases and J by 3 bases, and 17 bases separated the two germline ends. CDR3: CASSLTPGQGGYNSPLHF. The CDR3 nucleotides read TGTGCCAGCAGTTTAACACCTGGGCAAGGTGGCTATAATTCACCCCTCCACTTT.

The V and J genes are TRBV4-1 and TRBJ2-5, with TRBD2 matching over 9 bases. The CDR3 totals 17 residues. Germline V gene lookup returns CDR1 MGHRA and CDR2 YSYEKL. V shed 3 bases and J 1 base; nucleotides not matched to a gene: 9. For the CDR3, the DNA is TGCGCCAGCAGCCAGCCGGGACTAGCCCGAAGCCAAGAGACCCAGTACTTC. Translation gives CASSQPGLARSQETQYF.

The rearrangement joins TRBV6-1 to TRBJ1-2; the D is unclear. In germline, CDR1 is MNHNS, CDR2 SASEGT. V lost 1 base and J lost 2, with 5 bases in between. The CDR3 covers 13 residues. CDR3 nucleotide sequence: TGTGCCAGCAGTGAAGAGGGCAACTATGGCTACACCTTC. This sequence encodes CASSEEGNYGYTF.